Sequencing of this TCR beta chain was carried out in a study of blood T cell repertoires in COVID-19. Study details: The cDNA or gDNA used as material had been derived from T cells, B-cell-depleted T cells, or PBMCs.

In the original processing: It was from reference gene primer amplification that nucleated cell counts were estimated. The data were produced by immunoSEQ multiplex PCR, yet TCRdb's version contains in-frame clones alone and is incomplete. V and J calls and clone size are given by that table; D and trimming were obtained from the DNA. The table records 200,000 to 250,000 clones, approximately 86% of them present only once. The CDR3 has 15 residues. The J segment lost 8 bases and the V segment lost 4 bases, leaving 8 bases of the junction unmatched. In germline, CDR1 is MNHEY, CDR2 SMNVEV (reference sequence).

The chain employs TRBV27 and TRBJ1-2, with 12 bases fitting TRBD1. The sequence derives from a woman of 80 years or more with acute or convalescent COVID-19. Sequenced: peripheral blood. The CDR3 sequence: CASSWSGTGGYGYTF. The CDR3 DNA reads as TGTGCCAGCAGTTGGTCCGGGACAGGGGGCTACGGCTACACCTTC.